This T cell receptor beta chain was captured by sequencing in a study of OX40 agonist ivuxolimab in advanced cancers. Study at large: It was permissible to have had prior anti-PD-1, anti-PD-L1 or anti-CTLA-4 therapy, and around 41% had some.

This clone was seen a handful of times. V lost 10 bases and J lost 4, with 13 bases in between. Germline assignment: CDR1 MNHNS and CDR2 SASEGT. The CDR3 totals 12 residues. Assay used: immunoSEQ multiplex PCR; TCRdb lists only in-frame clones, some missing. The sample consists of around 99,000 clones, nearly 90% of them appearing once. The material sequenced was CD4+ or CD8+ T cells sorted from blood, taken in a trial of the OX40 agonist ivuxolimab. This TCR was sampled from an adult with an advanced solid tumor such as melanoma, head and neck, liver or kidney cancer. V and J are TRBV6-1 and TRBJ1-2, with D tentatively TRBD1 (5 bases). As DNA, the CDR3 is TGTGCCACCTTCACGGGGGGCTATGGCTACACCTTC. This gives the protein CATFTGGYGYTF.